This T cell receptor beta chain is from a study of human T cells and chemical hapten exposure. TCRdb called the RACE reads again in MiXCR, with one record for every CDR3 protein. This repertoire shows around 57,000 distinct CDR3 sequences, roughly 10% found once; its top ten account for 3% to 4.5%. Trimming stripped 5 bases from V and 2 bases from J, with 9 bases between. The germline V gene has CDR1 SGHTA and CDR2 FQGNSA. The CDR3 sequence is 13 residues long. Time point reported: pre-sensitization, week 0. Treatment in this sample: therapeutic diphenylcyclopropenone sensitization with weekly scalp DPC. Only a few counts were recorded for this clonotype.

Sequenced material: whole blood, taken in connection with sensitization to the hapten diphenylcyclopropenone (DPC). V usage is TRBV7-2 and J usage is TRBJ1-2; D uncertain. The TCR comes from a woman in her thirties or forties with alopecia areata. Some clones in this sample may be carry-over from other donors' samples. DNA of the CDR3: TGTGCCAGCAGCCAGTCCCGCAACTATGGCTACACCTTC. Protein product: CASSQSRNYGYTF.